This passage covers 27 T cell receptor beta chains from one sample sequenced in a study of long-term antiretroviral therapy in people with HIV. Survey-level resolution applied to immunoSEQ assay v3.0. Assay used: immunoSEQ multiplex PCR; TCRdb lists only in-frame clones, some missing. This sample has 30,000 to 40,000 clones, with 75% to 90% found just once. The specimen was unsorted PBMCs, collected just before starting antiretroviral therapy. The receptors were sampled from a woman in her late teens or twenties with HIV.

This chain joins TRBV9 and TRBJ1-1; no clear D. This CDR3 is built from 13 residues. In germline, CDR1 is SGDLS, CDR2 YYNGEE. V lost 0 bases, J lost 9 bases, and 12 bases lay in between. The CDR3 reads CASSVGRGSQAFF. CDR3 nucleotides: TGTGCCAGCAGCGTAGGGCGTGGGAGCCAAGCTTTCTTT.

This clone came up once. V usage is TRBV27 and J usage is TRBJ2-2; 7 positions match TRBD2. CDR3 length equals 16 residues. The V gene end was trimmed by 1 base and the J gene end by 1 base; junction bases not matched to a gene: 3. CDR1 is MNHEY, CDR2 SMNVEV, per germline (reference sequence). In nucleotides, the CDR3 is TGTGCCAGCAGTTTATGGTCTAGCGGGAACACCGGGGAGCTGTTTTTT. It encodes CASSLWSSGNTGELFF.

This clone was detected a few times. In the same sample, other DNA sequences code for this CDR3. V gene TRBV10-3 combines with J gene TRBJ1-3; D uncertain. Looked up from germline, CDR1 is ENHRY and CDR2 is SYGVKD. The CDR3 contains 14 residues. The germline V and J ends were trimmed by 7 bases and 0 bases, with 10 bases remaining between them. The CDR3 reads CAINPGSSGNTIYF. The CDR3 DNA reads TGTGCCATCAACCCTGGCTCCTCTGGAAACACCATATATTTT.

The gene calls are TRBV6-1 and TRBJ2-7; D not resolved. Between the trimmed V and J ends, which lost 9 bases and 3 bases, there was a span of 12 bases. The germline V gene encodes CDR1 MNHNS and CDR2 SASEGT. This CDR3 is built from 12 residues. CDR3 region: CASPRGNYEQYF. CDR3 nucleotides: TGTGCCAGTCCCCGTGGCAACTACGAGCAGTACTTC.

This clone has a single count. The chain joins TRBV7-9 to TRBJ2-7, with 7 bases lining up with TRBD1. The CDR3 contains 13 residues. The germline V gene has CDR1 SEHNR and CDR2 FQNEAQ (reference sequence). V was clipped by 4 bases and J by 10 bases; unmatched bases: 10. CDR3 sequence (DNA): TGTGCCAGCAGCTCCCCCGGGACAGATTATCAGTACTTC. Its translation is CASSSPGTDYQYF.

J is TRBJ1-2 and V is TRBV7-8; D might be TRBD1 (6 bases). With 5 bases removed from V and 3 bases from J, the gap between germline ends came to 13 bases. The CDR3 covers 14 residues. Germline V gene lookup returns CDR1 SGHVS and CDR2 FQNEAQ. The CDR3: CASSLWGQDYGYTF. CDR3 nucleotides: TGTGCCAGCAGCCTCTGGGGGCAAGACTATGGCTACACCTTC.

The count of this clone is one. The rearrangement uses TRBV7-9 and TRBJ2-2, with D possibly being TRBD2 (6 bases). The CDR3 runs to 13 residues. V was shortened by 3 bases and J by 5 bases, with 7 bases between the two germline ends. Germline V lookup: CDR1 SEHNR, CDR2 FQNEAQ (reference sequence). Here the CDR3 reads CASSFGGTGELFF. In nucleotides, the CDR3 is TGTGCCAGCAGCTTCGGGGGAACCGGGGAGCTGTTTTTT.

The chain recombines TRBV28 with TRBJ1-2; D gene ambiguous. The V gene lost 9 bases and the J gene lost 1 base, with 15 bases spanning the gap. Looked up from germline, CDR1 is MDHEN and CDR2 is SYDVKM. The CDR3 contains 14 residues. CDR3 in amino acids: CASSGPDLNYGYTF. CDR3 DNA: TGTGCCAGTAGTGGGCCCGACCTTAACTATGGCTACACCTTC.

This rearrangement joins TRBV28 to TRBJ1-5; unclear D gene. The CDR3 sequence is 14 residues long. CDR1 MDHEN and CDR2 SYDVKM come from the germline V gene. V lost 5 bases and J 7 bases, leaving 15 bases between the germline ends. The CDR3 nucleotides are TGTGCCAGCAGTCCGTCGGGTGGAGGCCAGCCCCAGCATTTT. This encodes CASSPSGGGQPQHF.

The V call is TRBV2, the J call TRBJ2-7, with 12 nucleotides matching TRBD2. Unmatched junction bases numbered 4, after V lost 6 bases and J lost 4 bases. This CDR3 is 14 amino acids long. The germline CDR1 and CDR2 sequences are SNHLY and FYNNEI. The CDR3: CASRATSGRYEQYF. The CDR3 DNA follows: TGTGCCAGCAGGGCGACTAGCGGGAGATACGAGCAGTACTTC.

Only a few counts were recorded for this clone. The chain employs TRBV4-1 and TRBJ1-2, with a tentative D call TRBD1 (6 bases). CDR1 and CDR2 (germline): MGHRA, YSYEKL. CDR3 length: 14 residues. Trimming left V 4 bases short and J 5 bases short, with 14 bases between. The CDR3 spells CASSRSDRLYGYTF. In DNA form, the CDR3 reads TGCGCCAGCAGCCGTTCGGACAGACTATATGGCTACACCTTC.

The chain is built from TRBV7-2 and TRBJ1-1; D remains unclear. The CDR3 is made up of 14 amino acids. Between the trimmed V and J ends, which lost 1 base and 1 base, there was a span of 7 bases. Germline CDR1 and CDR2: SGHTA and FQGNSA. CDR3 in amino acids: CASSLVGPNTEAFF. DNA of the CDR3: TGTGCCAGCAGCTTAGTCGGGCCGAACACTGAAGCTTTCTTT.

In DNA form, the CDR3 reads TGTGCCAGCAGCTTATGGCTAGCGGCATCTTCCTACAATGAGCAGTTCTTC. Its translation: CASSLWLAASSYNEQFF. J is TRBJ2-1 and V is TRBV13; TRBD2 matches 7 bases. The CDR3 spans 17 residues. The germline V gene has CDR1 PRHDT and CDR2 FYEKMQ (reference sequence). V was pared by 2 bases and J by 1 base, with 8 bases of the junction left unmatched.

The count of this clone is one. This chain links TRBV11-2 with TRBJ1-1; a weak D match, TRBD1 (6 bases). The CDR3 runs to 13 residues. Germline V lookup: CDR1 SGHAT, CDR2 FQNNGV. Trimming left V 5 bases short and J 11 bases short, with 18 bases between. The CDR3 spells CASSPAGARQAFF. CDR3 bases: TGTGCCAGCAGCCCGGCAGGGGCGCGGCAGGCTTTCTTT. Variable domain in full (rest from reference TRBV11-2 and TRBJ1-1): EAGVAQSPRYKIIEKRQSVAFWCNPISGHATLYWYQQILGQGPKLLIQFQNNGVVDDSQLPKDRFSAERLKGVDSTLKIQPAKLEDSAVYLCASSPAGARQAFFGQGTRLTVV.

V is TRBV18 and J is TRBJ2-3, with D possibly being TRBD2 (6 bases). V was trimmed by 2 bases and J by 0 bases, leaving 12 bases between them. Germline-derived CDR1 and CDR2 are KGHSH and LQKENI. CDR3 size: 16 residues. For the CDR3, the DNA is TGTGCCAGCTCACCAACAAGCGGGTTCAGCACAGATACGCAGTATTTT. Protein product: CASSPTSGFSTDTQYF.

This clone appeared a few times. V gene TRBV5-4 combines with J gene TRBJ2-2; TRBD2 agrees at 8 bases. The germline gives CDR1 SGHNT, CDR2 YYREEE (reference sequence). The CDR3 spans 15 residues. V was clipped by 2 bases and J by 4 bases; unmatched bases: 4. The CDR3 region has the DNA TGTGCCAGCAGCTTAGCGGGAGTGGGCACCGGGGAGCTGTTTTTT. It encodes CASSLAGVGTGELFF.

The CDR3 reads CASSPEGVPRNEQFF. CDR3 DNA: TGTGCCAGCAGCCCCGAGGGAGTCCCGAGGAATGAGCAGTTCTTC. This chain joins TRBV7-6 and TRBJ2-1, with D possibly matching TRBD2 (5 bases). The germline CDR1 and CDR2 sequences are SGHVS and FNYEAQ. The CDR3 length is 15 residues. The ends were cut back, 5 bases at V and 7 bases at J, with 18 bases in the middle. Filled out from reference TRBV7-6 and TRBJ2-1, the complete variable domain reads GAGVSQSPRYKVTKRGQDVALRCDPISGHVSLYWYRQALGQGPEFLTYFNYEAQQDKSGLPNDRFSAERPEGSISTLTIQRTEQRDSAMYRCASSPEGVPRNEQFFGPGTRLTVL.

The chain is built from TRBV28 and TRBJ1-2; no clear D gene. V lost 10 bases to trimming and J lost 4 bases, with 10 bases between them. The CDR3 runs to 11 residues. Germline V lookup: CDR1 MDHEN, CDR2 SYDVKM. The CDR3 reads CATLMTYGYTF. Here the CDR3 DNA reads TGTGCCACCCTGATGACCTATGGCTACACCTTC.

The chain links TRBV6-1 to TRBJ1-2; D may be TRBD1 (6 bases). The V and J ends lost 1 base and 4 bases respectively, with 19 bases between them. This CDR3 is 17 amino acids long. Per the germline V gene, CDR1 is MNHNS and CDR2 is SASEGT. CDR3 in DNA: TGTGCCAGCAGTGAAGTGGGGGGGGCGTTAATGGGCTATGGCTACACCTTC. Protein sequence: CASSEVGGALMGYGYTF.

The J gene is TRBJ2-2, the V gene TRBV27; a weak D match, TRBD2 (6 bases). Germline CDR1 and CDR2: MNHEY and SMNVEV (reference sequence). The CDR3 extends over 14 amino acids. V shed 7 bases and J shed 4 bases, with 13 bases lying between them. The CDR3 loop is CASTQAGITGELFF. CDR3 DNA sequence: TGTGCCAGCACCCAGGCGGGGATCACCGGGGAGCTGTTTTTT.

This sequence joins TRBV13 and TRBJ2-2; D uncertain. V lost 5 bases and J 4 bases, leaving 17 bases between the germline ends. This CDR3 is built from 16 residues. CDR1 is PRHDT and CDR2 is FYEKMQ in the germline V gene (reference sequence). The CDR3: CASSLDSGPGTGELFF. CDR3 DNA: TGTGCCAGCAGCCTAGACTCGGGCCCCGGCACCGGGGAGCTGTTTTTT. Using reference TRBV13 and TRBJ2-2 for the parts outside the CDR3, the full variable domain is AAGVIQSPRHLIKEKRETATLKCYPIPRHDTVYWYQQGPGQDPQFLISFYEKMQSDKGSIPDRFSAQQFSDYHSELNMSSLELGDSALYFCASSLDSGPGTGELFFGEGSRLTVL.

CDR3 coding DNA: TGTGCCAGCAGCCAAGAAGTCGGGACTAGCTCCAATGAGCAGTTCTTC. It encodes CASSQEVGTSSNEQFF. The V call is TRBV4-2, the J call TRBJ2-1; TRBD2 matches at 9 bases. This CDR3 contains 16 residues. Unmatched junction bases numbered 6, after V lost 0 bases and J lost 6 bases. Germline V gene lookup returns CDR1 LGHNA and CDR2 YNFKEQ.

The chain uses TRBV4-1 and TRBJ2-1; D is undetermined. The CDR3 length is 14 residues. CDR1 and CDR2 (germline): MGHRA, YSYEKL. The germline V and J ends were trimmed by 6 bases and 8 bases, with 17 bases remaining between them. The CDR3 sequence: CASSKLALLYEQFF. The CDR3, as DNA: TGCGCCAGCAGTAAGTTAGCCCTCCTGTATGAGCAGTTCTTC.

The gene calls are TRBV27 and TRBJ2-3, with a possible D match to TRBD1 (5 bases). The CDR3 contains 12 residues. V was shortened by 2 bases and J by 7 bases, with 7 bases between the two germline ends. Germline CDR1 reads MNHEY; CDR2 reads SMNVEV (reference sequence). The CDR3 here is CASSLQGNTQYF. The CDR3 nucleotides read TGTGCCAGCAGTTTACAGGGTAATACGCAGTATTTT.

The chain has TRBV19 and TRBJ2-7; D is perhaps TRBD1 or TRBD2 (7 bases each). Trimming stripped 4 bases from V and 2 bases from J, with 12 bases between. Germline CDR1 LNHDA, CDR2 SQIVND (reference sequence). The CDR3 extends over 14 amino acids. DNA for the CDR3: TGTGCCAGTAGTACGACAGGGACTACCTACGAGCAGTACTTC. Its translation is CASSTTGTTYEQYF.

The chain is built from TRBV27 and TRBJ1-1; D perhaps matches TRBD1 (6 bases). The V and J ends lost 5 bases and 1 base respectively, with 17 bases between them. Germline V CDR1 and CDR2: MNHEY, SMNVEV (reference sequence). There are 16 residues in the CDR3. CDR3 protein: CASSPSWGAGNTEAFF. In DNA, the CDR3 is TGTGCCAGCAGTCCTTCATGGGGGGCTGGGAACACTGAAGCTTTCTTT.

A single count supports this clone. The V gene is TRBV7-6, the J gene TRBJ1-2; 7 bases fit TRBD1. From germline, CDR1 is SGHVS and CDR2 FNYEAQ. The V gene end was trimmed by 3 bases and the J gene end by 2 bases; junction bases not matched to a gene: 0. This CDR3 contains 13 residues. CDR3 nucleotides: TGTGCCAGCAGCTTGGGACAGAACTATGGCTACACCTTC. Protein product: CASSLGQNYGYTF.